The rows below give T cell receptor beta chains drawn from one sample of a study of technical replicates of blood from a few donors. Assay: immunoSEQ multiplex PCR; the TCRdb copy retains only in-frame clones and omits some. This table has about 58,000 clones, 91% appearing once. The sequenced material came from PBMCs. The receptors were gathered from a human donor in good health. Some clones in this sample may be carry-over from other donors' samples. The CDR3 runs from the conserved cysteine through the conserved F or W. D genes are given only for firm matches. Size tells how often a clone was seen (once, few, many) or the class of an expanded clone, and some rows leave it out.

j_gene: TRBJ2-7
abundance: -
v_gene: TRBV7-2
d_gene: -
CDR3nt: TGTGCCAGCAGCCTTTTGGACTTCTCCTACGAGCAGTACTTC
CDR3aa: CASSLLDFSYEQYF

j_gene: TRBJ2-7
abundance: -
v_gene: TRBV7-8
d_gene: -
CDR3nt: TGTGCCAGCAGCTTAGATGGGAGTCGGTACGAGCAGTACTTC
CDR3aa: CASSLDGSRYEQYF

j_gene: TRBJ2-5
abundance: -
v_gene: TRBV7-7
d_gene: TRBD2
CDR3nt: TGTGCCAGCAGCTTAGATGGCGGGGGGGCGCAAGAGACCCAGTACTTC
CDR3aa: CASSLDGGGAQETQYF

j_gene: TRBJ2-7
abundance: -
v_gene: TRBV4-3
d_gene: TRBD2
CDR3nt: TGCGCCAGCAGCCAAAGGCTAGCGGGAGCCGAGCAGTACTTC
CDR3aa: CASSQRLAGAEQYF

j_gene: TRBJ2-1
abundance: -
v_gene: TRBV5-4
d_gene: -
CDR3nt: TGTGCCAGCAGCTTGGGGGGACACTCCTACAATGAGCAGTTCTTC
CDR3aa: CASSLGGHSYNEQFF

j_gene: TRBJ2-2
abundance: -
v_gene: TRBV13
d_gene: TRBD2
CDR3nt: TGTGCCAGCAGCGAGAGGACTAGAAGTCTCCCCGGGGAGCTGTTTTTT
CDR3aa: CASSERTRSLPGELFF

j_gene: TRBJ1-2
abundance: -
v_gene: TRBV25-1
d_gene: -
CDR3nt: TGTGCCAGCAGTGCACTGAACTATGGCTACACCTTC
CDR3aa: CASSALNYGYTF

j_gene: TRBJ2-7
abundance: -
v_gene: TRBV5-1
d_gene: -
CDR3nt: TGCGCCAGCAGCTTGGGCGTCGGCCCGGGGGAGCAGTACTTC
CDR3aa: CASSLGVGPGEQYF

j_gene: TRBJ1-4
abundance: few
v_gene: TRBV30
d_gene: TRBD1
CDR3nt: TGTGCCTGGAGTGTCCCGGGACAGGGAGGGGCTGAAAAACTGTTTTTT
CDR3aa: CAWSVPGQGGAEKLFF

j_gene: TRBJ2-7
abundance: once
v_gene: TRBV6-1
d_gene: -
CDR3nt: TGTGCCAGCAGTGAAAGGGCAGGGTTTAGCTACGAGCAGTACTTC
CDR3aa: CASSERAGFSYEQYF

j_gene: TRBJ1-1
abundance: -
v_gene: TRBV7-2
d_gene: TRBD1
CDR3nt: TGTGCCAGCAGCACTCGGACAGGGTCAAGCACTGAAGCTTTCTTT
CDR3aa: CASSTRTGSSTEAFF

j_gene: TRBJ2-3
abundance: few
v_gene: TRBV19
d_gene: TRBD2
CDR3nt: TGTGCCAGTAGCCGACTAGCGGGGGGGGGCACAGATACGCAGTATTTT
CDR3aa: CASSRLAGGGTDTQYF

j_gene: TRBJ1-1
abundance: -
v_gene: TRBV4-3
d_gene: TRBD1
CDR3nt: TGCGCCAGCAGCCCCATCACAGGGGTTAGCACTGAAGCTTTCTTT
CDR3aa: CASSPITGVSTEAFF

j_gene: TRBJ2-7
abundance: -
v_gene: TRBV10-3
d_gene: TRBD2
CDR3nt: TGTGCCATCAGTGAGCAGACTAGCCTCTCACACAAGCAGTACTTC
CDR3aa: CAISEQTSLSHKQYF

j_gene: TRBJ2-2
abundance: -
v_gene: TRBV25-1
d_gene: TRBD1
CDR3nt: TGTGCCAGCAGTACCCGGACAGGGGGCACCGGGGAGCTGTTTTTT
CDR3aa: CASSTRTGGTGELFF

j_gene: TRBJ2-1
abundance: -
v_gene: TRBV4-3
d_gene: TRBD1
CDR3nt: TGCGCCAGCAGCCAAGACCCCGGGACAGGGAAGAATGAGCAGTTCTTC
CDR3aa: CASSQDPGTGKNEQFF

j_gene: TRBJ2-7
abundance: -
v_gene: TRBV4-1
d_gene: TRBD2
CDR3nt: TGCGCCAGCAGCCAACCGGGACTAGGGGCGAACGAGCAGTACTTC
CDR3aa: CASSQPGLGANEQYF

j_gene: TRBJ2-5
abundance: -
v_gene: TRBV5-6
d_gene: TRBD2
CDR3nt: TGTGCCAGCAGCTTGGTTCTGAGCGGGGGGGGGTCAGAGACCCAGTACTTC
CDR3aa: CASSLVLSGGGSETQYF

j_gene: TRBJ2-7
abundance: -
v_gene: TRBV7-2
d_gene: TRBD2
CDR3nt: TGTGCCAGCAGCTCTAGGACTAGCGGGGTCGTCTACGAGCAGTACTTC
CDR3aa: CASSSRTSGVVYEQYF

j_gene: TRBJ2-7
abundance: -
v_gene: TRBV4-3
d_gene: TRBD2
CDR3nt: TGCGCCAGCAGCCAAGAGTTGGGGGGGACCTACGAGCAGTACTTC
CDR3aa: CASSQELGGTYEQYF

j_gene: TRBJ1-2
abundance: -
v_gene: TRBV30
d_gene: -
CDR3nt: TGTGCCTGGAGTGGTGGGCCACGCGGCTACACCTTC
CDR3aa: CAWSGGPRGYTF

j_gene: TRBJ1-4
abundance: -
v_gene: TRBV15
d_gene: TRBD1
CDR3nt: TGTGCCACCAGCAGAGACCAGGGGGCTAATGAAAAACTGTTTTTT
CDR3aa: CATSRDQGANEKLFF

j_gene: TRBJ2-3
abundance: -
v_gene: TRBV29-1
d_gene: TRBD2
CDR3nt: TGCAGCGCCATAGCGGGGGGCACAGATACGCAGTATTTT
CDR3aa: CSAIAGGTDTQYF

j_gene: TRBJ2-7
abundance: -
v_gene: TRBV4-3
d_gene: TRBD2
CDR3nt: TGCGCCAGCAGCCAAGCGGGGACTAGCGTCTACGAGCAGTACTTC
CDR3aa: CASSQAGTSVYEQYF